The T cell receptor beta chain described here comes from a study of T-cell memory formation after mild COVID-19. At the level of the study: Across donors, TCR clusters were largely donor specific. Study-level results: Researchers found some responding clones in pre-infection memory, a sign that cross-reactive memory joined.

A note on this clonotype: Its antigen is not known.

Germline V gives CDR1 ENHRY, CDR2 SYGVKD. Between the trimmed V and J ends, which lost 8 bases and 2 bases, there was a span of 12 bases. The CDR3 runs 13 residues. Sample barcodes and UMIs were carried by the TCR alpha and TCR beta cDNA libraries that 5'RACE generated with constant-segment primers. TCRdb re-analysed the 5' RACE reads in MiXCR, keeping a single row per CDR3 protein. The sample consists of 310,000 or so distinct CDR3 sequences, about a sixth of them appearing once. The gene calls are TRBV10-3 and TRBJ1-2; D is perhaps TRBD1 (6 bases). Sequenced input: PBMCs or a T cell subset sorted from them (not recorded which). The TCR was taken from a man aged 18 to 29 who had mild COVID-19 (a few samples of this study predate the infection). Cell type and time point are not known. The CDR3 DNA is TGTGCCATCCGCCCAGGGGAGAACTATGGCTACACCTTC. The encoded protein is CAIRPGENYGYTF.